This T cell receptor beta chain was sequenced for a study of regulatory T cells in long-lasting Graves disease. Study at large: Persistent Graves' disease denoted over 5 years of antithyroid drugs plus positive TSH receptor antibodies. Broader study findings: TRBV28 was favored in persistent disease, as were TRBJ1-2 and TRBJ2-5.

Relying on iRepertoire HTBI primers and Arm-PCR of CDR3 regions, the team built TCR beta libraries. Via MiXCR, TCRdb re-called the multiplex PCR reads, giving one row per CDR3 protein. The table shows roughly 450,000 distinct CDR3 sequences, with 20% to 25% occurring only once. Time point defined: persistent/refractory GD, antithyroid drugs over 5 years with positive TRAb. RNA from PBMCs was the source of the TCR library. Those enrolled as patients came out of an endocrinology department in Xi'an, China. Into tubes containing EDTA, nine milliliters of peripheral blood were drawn. V shed 1 base and J 7 bases; nucleotides not matched to a gene: 6. There are 15 residues in the CDR3. Germline V gene lookup returns CDR1 SGHDN and CDR2 FVKESK. Only one count was recorded for this clonotype. Its antigen remains unidentified.

The sample was peripheral blood mononuclear cells (PBMCs), taken when the disease was refractory, from a patient treated with antithyroid drugs. The chain carries TRBV14 and TRBJ2-7; 11 nucleotides line up with TRBD2. The receptor's source is a female donor with Graves disease. The CDR3 spells CASSQAVAGGGEQYF. The CDR3 bases are TGTGCCAGCAGCCAAGCCGTAGCGGGAGGGGGTGAGCAGTACTTC. The full variable domain, completed using reference TRBV14 and TRBJ2-7, is EAGVTQFPSHSVIEKGQTVTLRCDPISGHDNLYWYRRVMGKEIKFLLHFVKESKQDESGMPNNRFLAERTGGTYSTLKVQPAELEDSGVYFCASSQAVAGGGEQYFGPGTRLTVT.